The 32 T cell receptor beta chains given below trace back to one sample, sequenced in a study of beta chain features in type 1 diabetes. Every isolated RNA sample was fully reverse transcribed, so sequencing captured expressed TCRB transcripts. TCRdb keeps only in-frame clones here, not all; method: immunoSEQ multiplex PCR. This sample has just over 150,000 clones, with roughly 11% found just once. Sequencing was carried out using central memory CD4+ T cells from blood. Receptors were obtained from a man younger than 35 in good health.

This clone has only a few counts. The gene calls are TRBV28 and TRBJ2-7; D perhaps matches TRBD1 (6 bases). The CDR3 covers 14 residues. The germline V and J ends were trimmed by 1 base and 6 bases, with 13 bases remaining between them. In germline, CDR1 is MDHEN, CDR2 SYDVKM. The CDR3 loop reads CASSLSPGVVEQYF. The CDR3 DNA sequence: TGTGCCAGCAGTTTATCCCCAGGGGTGGTCGAGCAGTACTTC.

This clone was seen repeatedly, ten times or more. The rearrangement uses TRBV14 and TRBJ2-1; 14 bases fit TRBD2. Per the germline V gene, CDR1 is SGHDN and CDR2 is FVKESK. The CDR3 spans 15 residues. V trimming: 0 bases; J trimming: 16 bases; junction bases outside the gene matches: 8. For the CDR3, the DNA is TGTGCCAGCAGCCAAGAGGGACTAGCGGGAGAACGTCGATTCTTC. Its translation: CASSQEGLAGERRFF. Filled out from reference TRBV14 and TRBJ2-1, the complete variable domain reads EAGVTQFPSHSVIEKGQTVTLRCDPISGHDNLYWYRRVMGKEIKFLLHFVKESKQDESGMPNNRFLAERTGGTYSTLKVQPAELEDSGVYFCASSQEGLAGERRFFGPGTRLTVL.

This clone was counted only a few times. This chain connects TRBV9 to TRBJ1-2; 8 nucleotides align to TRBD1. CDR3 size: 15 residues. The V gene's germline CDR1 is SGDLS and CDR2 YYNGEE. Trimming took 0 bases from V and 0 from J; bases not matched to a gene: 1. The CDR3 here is CASSVAGQANYGYTF. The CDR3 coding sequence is TGTGCCAGCAGCGTAGCGGGACAGGCTAACTATGGCTACACCTTC.

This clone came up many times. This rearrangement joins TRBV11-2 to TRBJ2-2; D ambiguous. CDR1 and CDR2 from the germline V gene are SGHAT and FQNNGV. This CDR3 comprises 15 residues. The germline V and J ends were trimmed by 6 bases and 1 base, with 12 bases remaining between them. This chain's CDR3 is CASSALAVNTGELFF. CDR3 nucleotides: TGTGCCAGCAGTGCGCTGGCGGTGAACACCGGGGAGCTGTTTTTT.

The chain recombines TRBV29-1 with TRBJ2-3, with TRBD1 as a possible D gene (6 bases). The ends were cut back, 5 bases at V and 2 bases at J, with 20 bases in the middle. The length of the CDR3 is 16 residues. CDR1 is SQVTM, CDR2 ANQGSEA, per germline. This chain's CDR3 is CSVPRVGTMITDTQYF. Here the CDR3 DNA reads TGCAGCGTTCCCAGAGTCGGGACAATGATCACAGATACGCAGTATTTT.

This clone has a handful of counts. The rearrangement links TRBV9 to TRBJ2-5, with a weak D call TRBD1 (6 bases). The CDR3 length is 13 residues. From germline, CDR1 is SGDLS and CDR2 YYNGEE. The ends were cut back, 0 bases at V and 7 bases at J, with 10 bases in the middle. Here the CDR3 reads CASSVEQGRTQYF. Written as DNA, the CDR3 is TGTGCCAGCAGCGTAGAACAGGGAAGGACCCAGTACTTC.

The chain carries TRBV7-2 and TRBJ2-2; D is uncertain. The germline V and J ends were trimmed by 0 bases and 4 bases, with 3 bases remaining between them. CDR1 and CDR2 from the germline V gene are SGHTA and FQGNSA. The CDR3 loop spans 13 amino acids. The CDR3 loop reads CASSLASTGELFF. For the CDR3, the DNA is TGTGCCAGCAGCTTAGCTTCCACCGGGGAGCTGTTTTTT.

CDR3 nucleotides: TGTGCCAGCAGCAAAGGAAGGACTAATCGGTACGAGCAGTACTTC. Protein product: CASSKGRTNRYEQYF. The rearrangement uses TRBV21-1 and TRBJ2-7; the table's TRBD2 call for D was not verified on the DNA. TRBV21-1 represents a pseudogene. The CDR3 has 15 amino acids.

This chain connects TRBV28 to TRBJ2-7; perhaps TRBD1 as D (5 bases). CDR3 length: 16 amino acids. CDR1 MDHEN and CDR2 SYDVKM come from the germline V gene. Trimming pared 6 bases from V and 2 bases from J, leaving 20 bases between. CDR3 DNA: TGTGCCAGCAGCGAGCCGTTGGGCAGGGCTGCCTACGAGCAGTACTTC. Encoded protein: CASSEPLGRAAYEQYF.

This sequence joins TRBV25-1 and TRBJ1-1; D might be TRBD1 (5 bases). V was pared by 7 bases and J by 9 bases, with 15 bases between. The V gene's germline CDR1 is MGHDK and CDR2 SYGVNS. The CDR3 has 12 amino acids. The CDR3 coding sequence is TGTGCCAGCACTTACGGCCGGGGCCAAGCTTTCTTT. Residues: CASTYGRGQAFF. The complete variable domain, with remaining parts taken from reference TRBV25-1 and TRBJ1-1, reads EADIYQTPRYLVIGTGKKITLECSQTMGHDKMYWYQQDPGMELHLIHYSYGVNSTEKGDLSSESTVSRIRTEHFPLTLESARPSHTSQYLCASTYGRGQAFFGQGTRLTVV.

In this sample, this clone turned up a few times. CDR3 in DNA: TGTGCCAGCAGACCTACCGGAGATGAGCAGTTCTTC. Amino acid sequence: CASRPTGDEQFF. The V and J genes are TRBV6-5 and TRBJ2-1, with D unresolved. The CDR3 totals 12 residues. Trimming removed 6 bases at V and 8 bases at J, with 11 bases between. Germline CDR1 reads MNHEY; CDR2 reads SVGAGI.

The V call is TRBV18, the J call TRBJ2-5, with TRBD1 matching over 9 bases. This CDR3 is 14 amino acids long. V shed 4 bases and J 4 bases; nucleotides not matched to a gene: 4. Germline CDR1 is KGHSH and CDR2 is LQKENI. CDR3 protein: CASSRQGGAETQYF. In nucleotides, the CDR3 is TGTGCCAGCTCACGACAGGGGGGAGCAGAGACCCAGTACTTC.

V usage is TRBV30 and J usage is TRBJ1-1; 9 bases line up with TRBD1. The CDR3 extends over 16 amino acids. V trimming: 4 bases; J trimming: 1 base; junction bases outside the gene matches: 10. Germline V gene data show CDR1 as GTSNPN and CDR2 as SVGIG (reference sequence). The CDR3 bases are TGTGCCTGGACAAATTCACAGGGGGCGGCGAACACTGAAGCTTTCTTT. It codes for CAWTNSQGAANTEAFF.

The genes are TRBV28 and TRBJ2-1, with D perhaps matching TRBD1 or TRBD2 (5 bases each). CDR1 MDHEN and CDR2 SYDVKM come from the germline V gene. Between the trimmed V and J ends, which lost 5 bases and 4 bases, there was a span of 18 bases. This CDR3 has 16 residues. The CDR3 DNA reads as TGTGCCAGCAGTCGTGGGCGACCTGGGGGATACAATGAGCAGTTCTTC. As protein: CASSRGRPGGYNEQFF.

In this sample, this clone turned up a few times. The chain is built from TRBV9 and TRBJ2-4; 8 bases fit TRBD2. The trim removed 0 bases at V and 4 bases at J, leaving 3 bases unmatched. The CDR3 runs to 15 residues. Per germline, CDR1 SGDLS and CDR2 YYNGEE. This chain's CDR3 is CASSVVPGGKNIQYF. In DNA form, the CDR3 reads TGTGCCAGCAGCGTAGTCCCGGGAGGGAAAAACATTCAGTACTTC. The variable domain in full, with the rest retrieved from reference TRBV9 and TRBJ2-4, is DSGVTQTPKHLITATGQRVTLRCSPRSGDLSVYWYQQSLDQGLQFLIQYYNGEERAKGNILERFSAQQFPDLHSELNLSSLELGDSALYFCASSVVPGGKNIQYFGAGTRLSVL.

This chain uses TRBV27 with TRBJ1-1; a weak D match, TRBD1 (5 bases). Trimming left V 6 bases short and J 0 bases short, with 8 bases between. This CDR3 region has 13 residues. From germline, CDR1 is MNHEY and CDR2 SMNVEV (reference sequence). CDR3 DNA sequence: TGTGCCAGCAGAACGACAGTGAACACTGAAGCTTTCTTT. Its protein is CASRTTVNTEAFF.

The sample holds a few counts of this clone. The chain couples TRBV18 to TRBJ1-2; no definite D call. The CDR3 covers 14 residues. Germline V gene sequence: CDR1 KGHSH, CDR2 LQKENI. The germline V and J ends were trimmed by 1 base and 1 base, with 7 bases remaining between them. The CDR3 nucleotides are TGTGCCAGCTCACCACGGGCCAATAACTATGGCTACACCTTC. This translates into CASSPRANNYGYTF.

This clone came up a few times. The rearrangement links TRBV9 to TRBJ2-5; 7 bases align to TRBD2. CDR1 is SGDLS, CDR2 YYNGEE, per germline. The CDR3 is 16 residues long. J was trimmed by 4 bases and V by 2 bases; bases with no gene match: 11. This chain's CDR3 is CASSVEGLERPETQYF. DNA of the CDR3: TGTGCCAGCAGCGTGGAAGGACTAGAGCGGCCAGAGACCCAGTACTTC.

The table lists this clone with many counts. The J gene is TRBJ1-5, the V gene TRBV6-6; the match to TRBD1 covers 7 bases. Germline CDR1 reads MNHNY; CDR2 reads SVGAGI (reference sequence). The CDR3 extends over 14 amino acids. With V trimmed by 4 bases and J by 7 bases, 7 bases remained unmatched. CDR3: CASSSEQGRQPQHF. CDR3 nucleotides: TGTGCCAGCAGTTCAGAACAGGGGCGGCAGCCCCAGCATTTT.

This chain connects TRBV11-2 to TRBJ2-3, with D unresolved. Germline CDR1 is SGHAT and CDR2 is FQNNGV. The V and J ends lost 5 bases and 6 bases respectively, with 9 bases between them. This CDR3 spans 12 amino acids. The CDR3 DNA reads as TGTGCCAGCAGCCGTTACGGGGATACGCAGTATTTT. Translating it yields CASSRYGDTQYF. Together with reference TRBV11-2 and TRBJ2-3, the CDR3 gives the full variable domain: EAGVAQSPRYKIIEKRQSVAFWCNPISGHATLYWYQQILGQGPKLLIQFQNNGVVDDSQLPKDRFSAERLKGVDSTLKIQPAKLEDSAVYLCASSRYGDTQYFGPGTRLTVL.

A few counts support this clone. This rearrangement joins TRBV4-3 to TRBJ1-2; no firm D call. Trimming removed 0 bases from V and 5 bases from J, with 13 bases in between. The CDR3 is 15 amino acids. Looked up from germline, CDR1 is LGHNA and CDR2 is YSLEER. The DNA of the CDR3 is TGCGCCAGCAGCCAAGATAGTTCCGGAGGGTATGGCTACACCTTC. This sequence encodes CASSQDSSGGYGYTF.

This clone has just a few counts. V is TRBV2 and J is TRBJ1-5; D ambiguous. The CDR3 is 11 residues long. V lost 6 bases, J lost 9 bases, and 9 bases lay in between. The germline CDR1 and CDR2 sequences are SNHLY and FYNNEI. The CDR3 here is CASRLMAPQHF. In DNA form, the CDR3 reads TGTGCCAGCAGGCTCATGGCGCCCCAGCATTTT.

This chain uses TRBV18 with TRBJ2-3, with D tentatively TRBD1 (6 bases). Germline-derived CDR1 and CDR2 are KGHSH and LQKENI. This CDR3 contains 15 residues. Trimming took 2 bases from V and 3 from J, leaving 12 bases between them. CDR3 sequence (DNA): TGTGCCAGCTCACCAAGACAGGTTACTACAGATACGCAGTATTTT. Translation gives CASSPRQVTTDTQYF. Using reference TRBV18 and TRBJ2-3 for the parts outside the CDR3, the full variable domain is NAGVMQNPRHLVRRRGQEARLRCSPMKGHSHVYWYRQLPEEGLKFMVYLQKENIIDESGMPKERFSAEFPKEGPSILRIQQVVRGDSAAYFCASSPRQVTTDTQYFGPGTRLTVL.

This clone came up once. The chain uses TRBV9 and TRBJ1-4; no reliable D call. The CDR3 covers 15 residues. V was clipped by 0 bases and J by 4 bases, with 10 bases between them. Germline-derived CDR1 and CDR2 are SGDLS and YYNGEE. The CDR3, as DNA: TGTGCCAGCAGCGTAGAGGGAGGGCTTAATGAAAAACTGTTTTTT. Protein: CASSVEGGLNEKLFF. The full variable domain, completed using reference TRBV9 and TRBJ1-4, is DSGVTQTPKHLITATGQRVTLRCSPRSGDLSVYWYQQSLDQGLQFLIQYYNGEERAKGNILERFSAQQFPDLHSELNLSSLELGDSALYFCASSVEGGLNEKLFFGSGTQLSVL.

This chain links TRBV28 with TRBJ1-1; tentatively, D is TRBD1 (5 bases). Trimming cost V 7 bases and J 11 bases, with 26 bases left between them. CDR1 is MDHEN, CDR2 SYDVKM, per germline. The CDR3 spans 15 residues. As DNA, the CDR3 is TGTGCCAGCACCTTGGGCCCAGGGACCCCAGATCGGGCTTTCTTT. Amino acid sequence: CASTLGPGTPDRAFF.

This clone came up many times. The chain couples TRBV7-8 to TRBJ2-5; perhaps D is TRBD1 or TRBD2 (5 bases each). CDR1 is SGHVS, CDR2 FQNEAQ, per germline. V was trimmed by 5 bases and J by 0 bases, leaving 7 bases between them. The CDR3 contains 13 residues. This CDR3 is CASSLGHQETQYF. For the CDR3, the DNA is TGTGCCAGCAGCCTGGGACACCAAGAGACCCAGTACTTC.

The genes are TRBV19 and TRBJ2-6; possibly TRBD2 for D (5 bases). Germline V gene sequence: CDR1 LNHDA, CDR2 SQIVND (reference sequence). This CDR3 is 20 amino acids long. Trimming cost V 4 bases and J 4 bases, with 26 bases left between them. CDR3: CASSRWRSAGPESGANVLTF. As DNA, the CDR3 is TGTGCCAGTAGTAGGTGGAGGTCGGCGGGCCCAGAATCCGGGGCCAACGTCCTGACTTTC.

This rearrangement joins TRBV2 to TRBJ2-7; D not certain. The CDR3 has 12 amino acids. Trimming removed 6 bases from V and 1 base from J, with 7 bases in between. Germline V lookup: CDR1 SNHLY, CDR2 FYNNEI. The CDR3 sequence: CASRGFSYEQYF. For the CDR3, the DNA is TGTGCCAGCAGGGGATTTTCCTACGAGCAGTACTTC.

This CDR3 reads CASKSTSGGKTQYF. Here the CDR3 DNA reads TGTGCCAGCAAATCGACTAGCGGAGGAAAGACCCAGTACTTC. The chain employs TRBV6-5 and TRBJ2-5; TRBD2 agrees at 9 bases. CDR1 is MNHEY, CDR2 SVGAGI, per germline. The CDR3 has 14 amino acids. The V gene end was trimmed by 7 bases and the J gene end by 6 bases; junction bases not matched to a gene: 9.

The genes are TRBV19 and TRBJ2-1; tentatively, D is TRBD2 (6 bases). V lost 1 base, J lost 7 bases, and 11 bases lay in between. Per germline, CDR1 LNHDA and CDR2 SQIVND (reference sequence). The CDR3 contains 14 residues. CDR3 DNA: TGTGCCAGTAGTATAGTTGGAGGGGCGAATGAGCAGTTCTTC. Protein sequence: CASSIVGGANEQFF.

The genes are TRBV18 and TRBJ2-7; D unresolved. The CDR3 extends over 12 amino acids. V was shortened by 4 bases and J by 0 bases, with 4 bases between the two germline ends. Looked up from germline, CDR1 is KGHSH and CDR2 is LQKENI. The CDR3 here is CASSLASYEQYF. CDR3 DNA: TGTGCCAGCTCACTCGCCTCCTACGAGCAGTACTTC.

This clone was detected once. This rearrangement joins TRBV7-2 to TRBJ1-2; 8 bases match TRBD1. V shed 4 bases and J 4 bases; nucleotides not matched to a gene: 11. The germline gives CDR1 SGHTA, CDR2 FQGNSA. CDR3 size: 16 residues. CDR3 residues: CASSSGPDRVIYGYTF. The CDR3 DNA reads TGTGCCAGCAGCTCAGGCCCGGACAGGGTGATCTATGGCTACACCTTC.